The present T cell receptor beta chain was sequenced within a study of yellow fever vaccine responses in identical twins. With 2 bases removed from V and 3 bases from J, the gap between germline ends came to 17 bases. The V gene's germline CDR1 is MGHRA and CDR2 YSYEKL. The CDR3 covers 16 residues. TCRdb reprocessed the RT-PCR reads with MiXCR, giving one entry per CDR3 protein. Altogether over 450 distinct CDR3 sequences are present, roughly 61% being singletons, with the ten largest covering roughly 23%. The gene calls are TRBV4-1 and TRBJ2-7; a possible D gene is TRBD1 (6 bases). Source: T cells from blood (PBMCs), unsorted or a sorted subset (not recorded which), taken before or after yellow fever vaccination (not recorded which). The receptor comes from a female donor who received the yellow fever vaccine. Written as DNA, the CDR3 is TGCGCCAGCAGCCAAACCCCAGGGGTAGGAGGCTACGAGCAGTACTTC. Protein: CASSQTPGVGGYEQYF.